The present TCR beta chain was sequenced within a study of cytomegalovirus exposure and HLA in healthy donors. V was cut by 0 bases and J by 11 bases, with 19 bases left in between. The CDR3 loop spans 15 amino acids. Germline CDR1 is LNHNV and CDR2 is YYDKDF (reference sequence). The PCR made use of 60 Vbeta and 13 Jbeta primers. Assay used: immunoSEQ multiplex PCR; TCRdb lists only in-frame clones, some missing. This table holds about 180,000 clones, around 80% found once. This receptor was obtained from a woman aged 60-75 years in good health and CMV-seropositive. Sequencing was carried out using PBMCs. J is TRBJ1-1 and V is TRBV15; D not resolved. CDR3 loop: CATSREFLPGEDAFF. The CDR3 DNA reads as TGTGCCACCAGCAGAGAGTTTCTCCCCGGGGAGGATGCTTTCTTT.